The rows below give T cell receptor beta chains drawn from one sample of a study of Graves' ophthalmopathy and Graves' hyperthyroidism. Using its own MiXCR run on the multiplex PCR reads, TCRdb lists one record per CDR3 protein. The data show some 520,000 distinct CDR3 sequences, approximately 14% seen once. The sequenced material came from blood. These receptors came from a woman in her twenties or thirties with Graves' ophthalmopathy. CDR3s include the opening cysteine and the closing phenylalanine or tryptophan. The order of the fields is D gene, J gene, V gene, clone size, CDR3 protein, CDR3 DNA. D genes are given only for firm matches. Size values are once, few and many counts, or a class for expanded clones, and some rows have none.

>TRBD1|TRBJ1-2|TRBV6-1|many
CASTPIRQGYGYTF
TGTGCCAGCACTCCCATTCGACAGGGCTATGGCTACACCTTC
>TRBD1|TRBJ1-6|TRBV9|many
CASSVEDGTEGSPLHF
TGTGCCAGCAGCGTAGAGGATGGGACAGAGGGTTCACCCCTCCACTTT
>TRBD2|TRBJ2-2|TRBV6-5|many
CASILLAGVGELFF
TGTGCCAGCATTCTACTAGCGGGAGTCGGGGAGCTGTTTTTT
>-|TRBJ2-2|TRBV12-3/TRBV12-4|-
CASRTPNTGELFF
TGTGCCAGCAGAACTCCGAACACCGGGGAGCTGTTTTTT
>-|TRBJ1-2|TRBV19|many
CAREGTSYGYTF
TGTGCCCGAGAAGGGACAAGCTATGGCTACACCTTC
>TRBD1|TRBJ2-7|TRBV4-1|-
CAGSQVRRDRGGEQYF
TGCGCCGGCAGCCAAGTTAGAAGGGACAGGGGTGGCGAGCAGTACTTC
>-|TRBJ1-2|TRBV27|many
CASSEGRGLGYTF
TGTGCCAGCAGTGAGGGACGGGGCCTTGGCTACACCTTC
>-|TRBJ2-7|TRBV29-1|many
CSVLTPAEQYF
TGCAGCGTTTTGACTCCTGCCGAGCAGTACTTC
>TRBD1|TRBJ1-1|TRBV7-9|many
CASSHDRVTEAFF
TGTGCCAGCAGCCACGACAGGGTTACTGAAGCTTTCTTT
>-|TRBJ2-7|TRBV6-5|many
CASSYVRGYGEQYF
TGTGCCAGCAGCTACGTACGAGGATACGGCGAGCAGTACTTC
>-|TRBJ1-1|TRBV11-2|-
CASSLRLVGNTEAFF
TGTGCCAGCAGCTTAAGACTGGTAGGCAACACTGAAGCTTTCTTT
>-|TRBJ1-2|TRBV11-2|many
CASSRRVGDGYTF
TGTGCCAGCAGCCGTAGAGTAGGGGATGGCTACACCTTC
>-|TRBJ1-3|TRBV6-5|many
CASRYPRSDSGNTIYF
TGTGCCAGCAGATACCCAAGATCCGACTCTGGAAACACCATATATTTT
>-|TRBJ1-1|TRBV2|many
CASSEYSWWGRTTGGTEAFF
TGTGCCAGCAGTGAATATTCTTGGTGGGGAAGAACGACAGGAGGCACTGAAGCTTTCTTT
>TRBD2|TRBJ2-2|TRBV6-5|few
CASSPGSGQEPGTSGVGELFF
TGTGCCAGCAGTCCCGGCTCCGGACAGGAACCCGGGACTAGCGGGGTCGGGGAGCTGTTTTTT
>-|TRBJ2-7|TRBV13|-
CASRDTRTSYEQYF
TGTGCCAGCAGGGACACGAGGACATCCTACGAGCAGTACTTC
>-|TRBJ2-5|TRBV6-5|many
CASRWYRPEGTQYF
TGTGCCAGCAGATGGTACAGGCCGGAAGGGACCCAGTACTTC
>-|TRBJ2-7|TRBV28|few
CASSFGGGQVYSYEQYF
TGTGCCAGCAGTTTCGGGGGGGGACAGGTCTACTCCTACGAGCAGTACTTC
>-|TRBJ1-2|TRBV11-2|many
CASRPTGKGYTF
TGTGCCAGCCGACCGACAGGAAAAGGCTACACCTTC
>-|TRBJ1-1|TRBV12-3/TRBV12-4|many
CASGKGLSMNTEAFF
TGTGCCAGCGGAAAGGGGTTGTCGATGAACACTGAAGCTTTCTTT
>TRBD2|TRBJ2-7|TRBV12-3/TRBV12-4|many
CASSSGGPYEQYF
TGTGCCAGCAGTAGCGGGGGACCTTACGAGCAGTACTTC
>TRBD1|TRBJ2-3|TRBV27|-
CASSPGGLRTDTQYF
TGTGCCAGCAGCCCAGGGGGCTTACGGACAGATACGCAGTATTTT
>TRBD2|TRBJ2-2|TRBV20-1|many
CSAKISGFSFTGELFF
TGCAGTGCTAAGATTAGCGGGTTTAGTTTCACCGGGGAGCTGTTTTTT
>TRBD1|TRBJ2-7|TRBV5-1|many
CASSRTGGLNEQYF
TGCGCCAGCAGCAGGACAGGGGGCTTAAACGAGCAGTACTTC
>TRBD1|TRBJ1-1|TRBV5-1|few
CASSLYQNSGTGGNTEAFF
TGCGCCAGCAGCTTGTACCAAAACTCCGGGACAGGGGGCAACACTGAAGCTTTCTTT
>-|TRBJ2-5|TRBV7-3|many
CASSLGTGVETQYF
TGTGCCAGCAGCTTAGGGACGGGAGTGGAGACCCAGTACTTC
>-|TRBJ2-3|TRBV12-3/TRBV12-4|-
CASSLHPGGPTDTQYF
TGTGCCAGCAGTTTGCATCCCGGGGGACCCACAGATACGCAGTATTTT
>TRBD2|TRBJ2-7|TRBV11-1|many
CASSSAGLAGFSYEQYF
TGTGCCAGCAGCTCTGCCGGACTAGCGGGGTTCTCCTACGAGCAGTACTTC